This T cell receptor (beta chain) comes out of a study of PD-1 blockade in classical Hodgkin lymphoma (dated by TCRdb to about 2020). At the level of the whole study: Nivolumab dosing was 3 mg/kg intravenously every 2 weeks, continuing until either disease progression or unacceptable toxicity. The study used TCR beta sequencing and CyTOF to define a peripheral blood immune signature of response to PD-1 blockade in classical Hodgkin lymphoma. What the authors observed across the whole study: A significant rise by C4D1 was seen in CD4+ but not CD8+ TCR diversity (p=0.0027 vs p=0.16), with the rise being most apparent in complete responders (p=0.02). The study covered only a single clinical trial cohort, and the causes of the repertoire differences, possibly disease activity or prior therapy, were still not defined. Diversity was lower in patients who began nivolumab less than 1 year after ASCT, so these patients were left out of later analyses to avoid confounding by immune reconstitution. Baseline diversity similar to that of newly diagnosed patients was observed in trial patients achieving complete response, whereas significantly lower diversity was observed in partial responders and progressors. Baseline TCR diversity was reported as lower in newly diagnosed patients than in healthy donors, and lower still in relapsed/refractory patients.

Reading from cysteine to phenylalanine, the CDR3 counts 12 amino acids. Of the read, only the CDR3 DNA is kept; its 36 bases are in frame from base 1. In the germline V gene, CDR1 corresponds to KGHSH and CDR2 to LQKENI. V gives up 4 bases and J gives up 3 bases, and the segment between their germline ends measures 6 bases. Genomic DNA was extracted with the Qiagen DNeasy kit from unsorted PBMCs and from negatively selected CD4+ and CD8+ fractions. TCR beta CDR3 regions were subjected to amplification by immunoSEQ multiplex PCR with primers that anneal to V and J segments. Amplification bias was minimized using a synthetic immune receptor repertoire, and residual bias was removed computationally after sequencing. In the original analysis: Repertoire diversity was quantified as the Shannon entropy index using custom Python scripts. Unsorted, CD4+ and CD8+ repertoires were analyzed separately, except in combined analyses where CD4+ and CD8+ sequences were merged in silico. A clone was considered expanded if an increase in frequency of at least 2-fold after treatment relative to C1D1 was found, and a pseudocount of 0.5 was applied to clones undetected at baseline. Singleton clones were defined as clones with 0 or 1 copy at C1D1, and non-singleton clones were defined as clones with 2 or more copies. Clones expanded in unsorted samples were labelled as CD4+, CD8+ or unknown by matching protein sequences in sorted samples from the same patient. Wilcoxon tests on paired samples were used to test changes in diversity from C1D1 to C4D1. Drawn from immuneACCESS, this table holds only the in-frame rearrangements with V and J called that TCRdb kept. Clones are partly lost; checked studies trace under half to an unresolved V gene and leave the rest unexplained. V and J calls and clone size come straight from that table; D and trimming were deduced from the DNA. The sample contains 90,000 to 100,000 clones, 80% to 95% of them found a single time. Jointly, the top ten make up 2.5% to 3.5% of the sample.

A word on this clone: This clone's antigen is unknown. No per-base quality is available; no much larger clone lies one base away.

This sample's time point label indicates: cycle 1 day 1 (C1D1), immediately before nivolumab initiation. Relapse after autologous stem cell transplantation had occurred in all trial patients, and cohorts A, B and C were distinguished by prior brentuximab vedotin exposure. The trial cohort comprised 56 patients with relapsed/refractory classical Hodgkin lymphoma whose best overall responses were complete response, partial response or progressive disease. Trial patients were treated with single-agent nivolumab in the multi-cohort phase II CheckMate 205 trial. Best overall response was determined by an independent review committee according to the 2007 International Working Group response criteria. Trial PBMCs were collected just before the start of nivolumab (C1D1) and during therapy at cycle 2 day 1 and cycle 4 day 1. Peripheral blood was collected in 8 mL Vacutainer Cell Preparation Tubes, from which PBMCs were isolated by centrifugation and then cryopreserved.

The chain joins TRBV18 to TRBJ2-5, with the D assignment possibly TRBD1 or TRBD2, given 5 matching bases for each. The material sequenced was peripheral blood mononuclear cells (PBMCs), taken at baseline. This clonotype originated in a human donor with classical Hodgkin lymphoma. The CDR3 protein is CASSLGEETQYF. The DNA reads as follows: TGTGCCAGCTCACTGGGGGAAGAGACCCAGTACTTC.